This TCR beta chain comes out of a study of regulatory T cells in long-lasting Graves disease. For the study at large: Persistent cases were those of Graves' disease that involved over 5 years of antithyroid drugs with positive TSH receptor antibodies.

The CDR3 covers 14 residues. Trimming removed 6 bases at V and 0 bases at J, with 9 bases between. CDR1 is MDHEN, CDR2 SYDVKM, per germline. This clonotype was seen only a few times. CDR3 regions were amplified by Arm-PCR using iRepertoire HTBI primers to build TCR beta libraries. TCRdb itself ran the multiplex PCR reads through MiXCR, one entry per CDR3 protein. The sample yields roughly 400,000 distinct CDR3 sequences, 21% seen once. Time point meaning: persistent/refractory GD, antithyroid drugs over 5 years with positive TRAb. From RNA extracted from PBMCs, the TCR library was made. The TCR originated in a female donor with Graves disease. This specimen was peripheral blood mononuclear cells (PBMCs), taken when the disease was refractory, from a patient treated with antithyroid drugs. The J gene is TRBJ2-1, the V gene TRBV28, with D perhaps TRBD1 or TRBD2 (5 bases each). In DNA form, the CDR3 reads TGTGCCAGCAGAAGGGGACCCTCCTACAATGAGCAGTTCTTC. Its protein product is CASRRGPSYNEQFF.